This T cell receptor (beta chain) was sequenced during a study of T cell responses to AZD1222 COVID-19 vaccine. A note on this clone: Its antigen is as yet unknown.

This CDR3 contains 14 residues. V lost 4 bases, J lost 4 bases, and 13 bases lay in between. Germline V lookup: CDR1 SQVTM, CDR2 ANQGSEA. The table came from immunoSEQ multiplex PCR; TCRdb's copy has only in-frame clones and leaves some out. The sample yields 120,000 or so clones, 85% to 90% seen once. Whole-study findings and limits: White British donors predominated, females outnumbered males, and clonal diversity was possibly underestimated. Only after the peak T cell response were repertoires sampled.

The chain uses TRBV29-1 and TRBJ2-2; no firm D call. Sequences were derived from peripheral blood, sampled on day 0 of AZD1222 vaccination. The receptor comes from an adult in good health. In nucleotides, the CDR3 is TGCAGCGTTGTTAACTTCGCGTCCACCGGGGAGCTGTTTTTT. Translated: CSVVNFASTGELFF.